The sequence of this T cell receptor (beta chain) was determined in a study of tumor-infiltrating lymphocytes in localized non-small cell lung cancer. Trimming took 5 bases from V and 8 from J; bases not matched to a gene: 7. CDR3 length equals 13 residues. The germline gives CDR1 SEHNR, CDR2 FQNEAQ (reference sequence). This clone turned up a few times. The repertoire was sequenced with immunoSEQ multiplex PCR; TCRdb's copy has only in-frame clones and lacks some. This table holds 9,500 or so clones, roughly 70% found once. This receptor was identified in a human donor with non-small cell lung cancer. Sequenced input: lung tumor tissue. The chain couples TRBV7-9 to TRBJ2-7; 9 nucleotides match TRBD1. The CDR3 region has the DNA TGTGCCAGCAGCACCACGGACAGGGGTCAGCAGTACTTC. It is translated as CASSTTDRGQQYF. The variable domain in full, with the rest retrieved from reference TRBV7-9 and TRBJ2-7, is DTGVSQNPRHKITKRGQNVTFRCDPISEHNRLYWYRQTLGQGPEFLTYFQNEAQLEKSRLLSDRFSAERPKGSFSTLEIQRTEQGDSAMYLCASSTTDRGQQYFGPGTRLTVT.